Below are 5 T cell receptor beta chains sequenced from a single sample in a study of T cell repertoires in cytomegalovirus infection. No antigens are known for them. TCRdb re-called the reads with MiXCR, one entry per CDR3 protein. Here the sample spans about a million distinct CDR3 sequences, approximately 31% being singletons. Sequenced material: cultured CD8+ T cells from PBMCs, taken from culture after CMV antigen stimulation. The source is a human donor in good health (CMV status not recorded). Some clones in this sample may be carry-over from other donors' samples.

This clonotype was observed many times. The chain joins TRBV7-9 to TRBJ1-1; 8 bases are shared with TRBD1. The junction had 3 bases not matched to a gene; V was cut back by 5 bases and J by 4 bases. Per germline, CDR1 SEHNR and CDR2 FQNEAQ (reference sequence). The CDR3 sequence is 13 residues long. The CDR3 is CASSDTGGTEAFF. The CDR3 coding sequence is TGTGCCAGCAGCGACACAGGGGGCACTGAAGCTTTCTTT. Full variable domain (missing parts from reference TRBV7-9 and TRBJ1-1): DTGVSQNPRHKITKRGQNVTFRCDPISEHNRLYWYRQTLGQGPEFLTYFQNEAQLEKSRLLSDRFSAERPKGSFSTLEIQRTEQGDSAMYLCASSDTGGTEAFFGQGTRLTVV.

The chain joins TRBV29-1 to TRBJ2-2; D might be TRBD2 (6 bases). V was cut by 3 bases and J by 0 bases, with 11 bases left in between. Germline loops: CDR1 SQVTM, CDR2 ANQGSEA. CDR3 length: 15 amino acids. The CDR3 here is CSVEGRTPNTGELFF. The CDR3 region has the DNA TGCAGCGTTGAGGGGAGGACACCGAACACCGGGGAGCTGTTTTTT.

The sample holds many counts of this clonotype. The chain employs TRBV12-3 or TRBV12-4 and TRBJ2-2; D unclear. Deletions cut 6 bases from V and 2 bases from J, with 16 bases between. The CDR3 length is 16 residues. The CDR3 here is CASRGDRSLNTGELFF. Here the CDR3 DNA reads TGTGCCAGCAGAGGTGACCGGAGCCTTAACACCGGGGAGCTGTTTTTT.

The chain recombines TRBV6-5 with TRBJ2-1; TRBD2 aligns across 11 bases. The J segment lost 2 bases and the V segment lost 2 bases, leaving 2 bases of the junction unmatched. The V gene's germline CDR1 is MNHEY and CDR2 SVGAGI. This CDR3 spans 16 amino acids. In nucleotides, the CDR3 is TGTGCCAGCAGTTACCAACTAGCGGGGGCCTACAATGAGCAGTTCTTC. It codes for CASSYQLAGAYNEQFF.

The chain joins TRBV24-1 to TRBJ2-6, with D uncertain. The CDR3 totals 18 residues. The V gene's germline CDR1 is KGHDR and CDR2 SFDVKD. V gave up 3 bases and J gave up 0 bases, with 14 bases separating them. The CDR3 DNA is TGTGCCACCAGTGATCTCTCCCTGGCAGGCTCTGGGGCCAACGTCCTGACTTTC. Its protein product is CATSDLSLAGSGANVLTF.